Below are 22 T cell receptor beta chains sequenced from a single sample in a study of cytomegalovirus exposure and HLA in healthy donors. In the PCR, 60 Vbeta and 13 Jbeta primers were used. The method was immunoSEQ multiplex PCR; TCRdb's version includes in-frame clones alone and lacks a portion of them. The sample consists of 150,000 to 200,000 clones, over 60% of them appearing once. The sequenced sample consisted of PBMCs. These receptors all stem from a woman aged 40 to 55 in good health and CMV-seronegative.

V and J are TRBV30 and TRBJ1-3; D perhaps matches TRBD1 (5 bases). This CDR3 has 17 amino acids. Trimming stripped 0 bases from V and 0 bases from J, with 15 bases between. Germline V CDR1 and CDR2: GTSNPN, SVGIG (reference sequence). The CDR3 region is CAWSVGNRRSSGNTIYF. In nucleotides, the CDR3 is TGTGCCTGGAGTGTGGGGAACAGGAGATCCTCTGGAAACACCATATATTTT. Filled out from reference TRBV30 and TRBJ1-3, the complete variable domain reads SQTIHQWPATLVQPVGSPLSLECTVEGTSNPNLYWYRQAAGRGLQLLFYSVGIGQISSEVPQNLSASRPQDRQFILSSKKLLLSDSGFYLCAWSVGNRRSSGNTIYFGEGSWLTVV.

The V gene is TRBV23-1, the J gene TRBJ2-1, with D possibly TRBD1 on 6 matching bases. TRBV23-1 is sorted into the ORF group, with uncertain function. Trimming shortened V by 4 bases and J by 5 bases, and 15 bases separated the two germline ends. This CDR3 is built from 15 residues. The CDR3 DNA sequence: TGCGCCAGCAGTCTCCGGGACAACCCTAACAATGAGCAGTTCTTC. Encoded protein: CASSLRDNPNNEQFF.

This clone was observed once. The chain employs TRBV25-1 and TRBJ1-4; tentative D call: TRBD1 (5 bases). The CDR3 is 16 amino acids. V lost 4 bases to trimming and J lost 0 bases, with 12 bases between them. CDR1 MGHDK and CDR2 SYGVNS come from the germline V gene. For the CDR3, the DNA is TGTGCCAGCAGTGCAGACACAGGAGCAACTAATGAAAAACTGTTTTTT. The encoded protein is CASSADTGATNEKLFF.

This clone was seen a single time. The J gene is TRBJ1-2, the V gene TRBV20-1; the match to TRBD1 covers 7 bases. V shed 6 bases, J shed 6 bases, and the junction held 4 bases outside the gene matches. The CDR3 contains 11 residues. Germline V gene data show CDR1 as DFQATT and CDR2 as SNEGSKA (reference sequence). The CDR3: CSADRVHGYTF. The CDR3 DNA reads as TGCAGTGCCGACAGGGTCCATGGCTACACCTTC.

This clone appeared a single time. The rearrangement uses TRBV27 and TRBJ1-1; the match to TRBD1 covers 8 bases. The CDR3 has 14 amino acids. Germline V lookup: CDR1 MNHEY, CDR2 SMNVEV (reference sequence). Trimming cost V 6 bases and J 0 bases; bases outside gene matches: 3. In DNA, the CDR3 is TGTGCCAGCAGCCCGGACAGGGTGAACACTGAAGCTTTCTTT. Amino acids: CASSPDRVNTEAFF.

This clone came up once. The rearrangement links TRBV30 to TRBJ1-4, with D unclear. The CDR3 runs 14 residues. The germline V and J ends were trimmed by 3 bases and 8 bases, with 16 bases remaining between them. Germline CDR1 GTSNPN, CDR2 SVGIG (reference sequence). The CDR3 sequence is CAWRPGDTGEKLFF. CDR3 sequence (DNA): TGTGCCTGGAGGCCTGGAGATACGGGAGAAAAACTGTTTTTT. The variable domain in full, completed from reference TRBV30 and TRBJ1-4, reads SQTIHQWPATLVQPVGSPLSLECTVEGTSNPNLYWYRQAAGRGLQLLFYSVGIGQISSEVPQNLSASRPQDRQFILSSKKLLLSDSGFYLCAWRPGDTGEKLFFGSGTQLSVL.

The chain couples TRBV7-3 to TRBJ2-3; 8 bases map to TRBD2. Germline V CDR1 and CDR2: SGHTA, FQGTGA. V was pared by 3 bases and J by 0 bases, with 5 bases of the junction left unmatched. The CDR3 length is 16 residues. For the CDR3, the DNA is TGTGCCAGCAGCTTTGTAGCGGGGCCTAGCACAGATACGCAGTATTTT. Amino acid sequence: CASSFVAGPSTDTQYF. Full variable domain (outside the CDR3, taken from reference TRBV7-3 and TRBJ2-3): GAGVSQTPSNKVTEKGKYVELRCDPISGHTALYWYRQSLGQGPEFLIYFQGTGAADDSGLPNDRFFAVRPEGSVSTLKIQRTERGDSAVYLCASSFVAGPSTDTQYFGPGTRLTVL.

The V and J genes are TRBV7-8 and TRBJ2-7, with 13 bases fitting TRBD2. With V trimmed by 5 bases and J by 4 bases, 8 bases remained unmatched. The V gene's germline CDR1 is SGHVS and CDR2 FQNEAQ. The CDR3 sequence is 16 residues long. The CDR3 DNA reads TGTGCCAGCAGCCTCGGACTAGCGGGAGTAGGATACGAGCAGTACGTC. Protein product: CASSLGLAGVGYEQYV.

The chain has TRBV11-3 and TRBJ2-1; 13 bases match TRBD2. Germline CDR1 is SGHNT and CDR2 is YENEEA. Losses at the gene ends were 4 bases for V and 9 bases for J; bases not matched to a gene: 9. The CDR3 consists of 16 residues. The CDR3 DNA is TGTGCCAGCAGCTCCACTAGCGGGAGGGCCAGGGGTGAGCAGTTCTTC. Its translation is CASSSTSGRARGEQFF.

This clone has a single count. CDR3 nucleotides: TGTGCCAGCAGCTTAGCGGAGGCCAGCTCTGGAAACACCATATATTTT. Its protein is CASSLAEASSGNTIYF. The chain links TRBV7-9 to TRBJ1-3; the D is unclear. The CDR3 runs to 16 residues. Germline V gene data show CDR1 as SEHNR and CDR2 as FQNEAQ (reference sequence). Deletions cut 0 bases from V and 0 bases from J, with 9 bases between.

The sample holds a few counts of this clone. The chain carries TRBV19 and TRBJ1-2; D unclear. CDR3 length equals 15 residues. V shed 4 bases and J shed 4 bases, with 16 bases lying between them. CDR1 is LNHDA and CDR2 is SQIVND in the germline V gene (reference sequence). CDR3 amino acids: CASSTSIVVFYGYTF. The CDR3 region has the DNA TGTGCCAGTAGTACCTCTATCGTAGTCTTCTATGGCTACACCTTC.

The CDR3 DNA reads as TGTGCCAGCAGCTCACATATGTCGGGGTATGGCGGGGAGCTGTTTTTT. This encodes CASSSHMSGYGGELFF. The chain has TRBV11-3 and TRBJ2-2, with D perhaps matching TRBD2 (5 bases). V was pared by 4 bases and J by 7 bases, with 19 bases between. From germline, CDR1 is SGHNT and CDR2 YENEEA. The CDR3 consists of 16 residues.

The V gene is TRBV19, the J gene TRBJ2-1; 7 positions agree with TRBD1. CDR3 length equals 13 residues. The V segment lost 9 bases and the J segment 6 bases; nucleotides outside the gene matches: 8. Germline CDR1 LNHDA, CDR2 SQIVND (reference sequence). The CDR3 spells CASRDSGSNEQFF. In DNA form, the CDR3 reads TGTGCCAGCCGGGACAGTGGATCCAATGAGCAGTTCTTC.

There are a few counts of this clone. The chain is built from TRBV6-1 and TRBJ1-2; 9 bases fit TRBD1. The CDR3 contains 17 residues. Germline CDR1 and CDR2: MNHNS and SASEGT. Losses at the gene ends were 4 bases for V and 2 bases for J; bases not matched to a gene: 11. The chain's CDR3 is CASSVEFRDRANYGYTF. The DNA for the CDR3 is TGTGCCAGCAGTGTGGAGTTCCGGGACAGGGCGAACTATGGCTACACCTTC.

The J gene is TRBJ1-3, the V gene TRBV6-6; TRBD1 agrees at 8 bases. After removal of 6 bases from V and 0 bases from J, the junction contained 4 bases not matched to a gene. CDR1 is MNHNY and CDR2 is SVGAGI in the germline V gene (reference sequence). This CDR3 is 15 amino acids long. CDR3 residues: CASRTDRVSGNTIYF. As DNA, the CDR3 is TGTGCCAGCAGGACGGACAGGGTCTCTGGAAACACCATATATTTT.

This clone is a singleton in its sample. The chain combines TRBV9 with TRBJ1-1, with 9 bases identical to TRBD1. Germline lookup yields CDR1 SGDLS and CDR2 YYNGEE. The CDR3 consists of 16 residues. Trimming removed 0 bases from V and 3 bases from J; junction bases left unmatched: 6. CDR3 sequence reads: CASSVARDRDDTEAFF. DNA for the CDR3: TGTGCCAGCAGCGTAGCCCGGGACAGGGACGACACTGAAGCTTTCTTT.

This clone occurred once. The rearrangement joins TRBV29-1 to TRBJ2-7; 9 nucleotides align to TRBD2. Germline V gene lookup returns CDR1 SQVTM and CDR2 ANQGSEA. This CDR3 contains 13 residues. V gave up 6 bases and J gave up 6 bases; unmatched junction bases: 9. As DNA, the CDR3 is TGCAGCGTAGTTAGCGGGAGAACACGCGAGCAGTACTTC. Amino acid sequence: CSVVSGRTREQYF.

The gene calls are TRBV9 and TRBJ2-3; 9 bases agree with TRBD2. Per germline, CDR1 SGDLS and CDR2 YYNGEE. The CDR3 loop spans 17 amino acids. Trimming cost V 0 bases and J 2 bases; bases outside gene matches: 7. CDR3 sequence reads: CASSVGAGGRATDTQYF. The DNA for the CDR3 is TGTGCCAGCAGCGTAGGGGCGGGCGGGAGGGCCACAGATACGCAGTATTTT.

The chain employs TRBV9 and TRBJ2-3; D may be TRBD1 (6 bases). CDR1 and CDR2 (germline): SGDLS, YYNGEE. The germline V and J ends were trimmed by 4 bases and 2 bases, with 14 bases remaining between them. This CDR3 comprises 15 residues. CDR3 amino acids: CASSPGHGNTDTQYF. The CDR3 DNA reads as TGTGCCAGCAGCCCGGGACATGGGAACACAGATACGCAGTATTTT. The variable domain in full, completed from reference TRBV9 and TRBJ2-3, reads DSGVTQTPKHLITATGQRVTLRCSPRSGDLSVYWYQQSLDQGLQFLIQYYNGEERAKGNILERFSAQQFPDLHSELNLSSLELGDSALYFCASSPGHGNTDTQYFGPGTRLTVL.

The CDR3 sequence is CASSPGLARNIQYF. The CDR3, as DNA: TGTGCCAGCAGCCCCGGACTAGCCCGTAACATTCAGTACTTC. The chain couples TRBV7-9 to TRBJ2-4; 8 positions match TRBD2. Per the germline V gene, CDR1 is SEHNR and CDR2 is FQNEAQ (reference sequence). V lost 5 bases, J lost 7 bases, and 7 bases stayed unmatched. CDR3 length: 14 residues.

The chain combines TRBV7-2 with TRBJ2-1, with 8 bases identical to TRBD1. V gave up 11 bases and J gave up 2 bases; unmatched junction bases: 11. CDR3 size: 15 residues. Germline lookup yields CDR1 SGHTA and CDR2 FQGNSA. CDR3 loop: CASLPRGLTYNEQFF. The CDR3 DNA follows: TGTGCCTCTCTTCCCAGGGGGCTTACCTACAATGAGCAGTTCTTC.

The V gene is TRBV27, the J gene TRBJ2-2; tentative D call: TRBD2 (5 bases). V was pared by 2 bases and J by 4 bases, with 14 bases between. Germline V gene lookup returns CDR1 MNHEY and CDR2 SMNVEV (reference sequence). The CDR3 spans 16 residues. The CDR3 spells CASSLVRRRGTGELFF. CDR3 DNA sequence: TGTGCCAGCAGTTTAGTTCGCCGCCGGGGCACCGGGGAGCTGTTTTTT.